Described below is a single T cell receptor (beta chain) sequence and its context. Its antigen remains unknown. The sample originates from a study of cytomegalovirus exposure and HLA in healthy donors. The donors (healthy individuals) were bone marrow donors. General study findings and limits: A later analysis reportedly found that, within productive TCRs, an Asian-associated ancestry cluster had fewer N-insertions than the mean observed across the 666 donors. The availability of immune exposure information extended only to CMV serostatus. Altogether, some 160 TCR beta chains were recorded as cytomegalovirus-associated.

After removal of 6 bases from V and 5 bases from J, the junction contained 16 bases not matched to a gene. The CDR3 is made up of 17 amino acids. Germline CDR1 reads MNHEY; CDR2 reads SMNVEV (reference sequence). The PCR employed 60 Vbeta primers together with 13 Jbeta primers. Assay used: immunoSEQ multiplex PCR; TCRdb lists only in-frame clones, some missing. In the table there are under 200,000 clones, around 81% of which are singletons. This chain connects TRBV27 to TRBJ2-5; 9 nucleotides align to TRBD2. Sequenced: PBMCs. The receptor's source is a woman between 18 and 30 years old in good health and CMV-seropositive. This CDR3 reads CASRRSGGSINWETQYF. The CDR3 DNA follows: TGTGCCAGCAGGCGGAGCGGGGGGTCTATAAACTGGGAGACCCAGTACTTC.